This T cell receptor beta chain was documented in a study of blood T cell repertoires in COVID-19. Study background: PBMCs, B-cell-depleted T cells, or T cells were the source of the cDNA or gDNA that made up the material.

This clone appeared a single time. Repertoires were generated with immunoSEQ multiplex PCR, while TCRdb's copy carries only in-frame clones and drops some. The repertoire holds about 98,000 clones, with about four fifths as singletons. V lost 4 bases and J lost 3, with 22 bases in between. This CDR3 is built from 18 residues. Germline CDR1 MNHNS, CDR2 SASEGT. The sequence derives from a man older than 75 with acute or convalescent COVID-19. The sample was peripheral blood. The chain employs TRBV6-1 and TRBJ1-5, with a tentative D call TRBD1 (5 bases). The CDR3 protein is CASSVPQGATANNQPQHF. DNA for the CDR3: TGTGCCAGCAGTGTACCTCAAGGTGCGACAGCCAACAATCAGCCCCAGCATTTT.